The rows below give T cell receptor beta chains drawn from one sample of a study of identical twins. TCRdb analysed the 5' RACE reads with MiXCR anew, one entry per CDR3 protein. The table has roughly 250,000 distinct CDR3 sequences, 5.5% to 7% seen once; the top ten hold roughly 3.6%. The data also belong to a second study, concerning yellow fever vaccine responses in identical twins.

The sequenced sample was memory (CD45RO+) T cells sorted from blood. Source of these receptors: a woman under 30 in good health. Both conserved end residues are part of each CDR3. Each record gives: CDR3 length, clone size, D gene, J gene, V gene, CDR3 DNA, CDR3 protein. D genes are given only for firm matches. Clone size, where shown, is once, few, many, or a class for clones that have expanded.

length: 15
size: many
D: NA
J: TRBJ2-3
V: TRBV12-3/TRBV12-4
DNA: TGTGCCAGCAGTTTAAATCAGCATAGCACAGATACGCAGTATTTT
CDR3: CASSLNQHSTDTQYF

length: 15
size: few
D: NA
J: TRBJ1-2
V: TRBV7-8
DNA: TGTGCCAGCAGCCCCAGTTCCACAGGGCGCTATGGCTACACCTTC
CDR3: CASSPSSTGRYGYTF

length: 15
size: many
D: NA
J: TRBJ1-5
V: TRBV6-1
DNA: TGTGCCAGCTGTAGGAGGGTAGAGAGCAATCAGCCCCAGCATTTT
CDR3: CASCRRVESNQPQHF

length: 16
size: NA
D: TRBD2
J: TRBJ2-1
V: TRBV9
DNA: TGTGCCAGCAGCGTCCCGACTAGCGGGAGGAATAATGAGCAGTTCTTC
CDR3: CASSVPTSGRNNEQFF

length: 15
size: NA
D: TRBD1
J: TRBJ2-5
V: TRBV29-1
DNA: TGCAGCGTCGGACAGGCAACGGGAAAACAAGAGACCCAGTACTTC
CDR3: CSVGQATGKQETQYF

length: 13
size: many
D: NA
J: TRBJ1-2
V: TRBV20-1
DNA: TGCAGTGCTAGAGATGGGGCAAAGAAAGGCTACACCTTC
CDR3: CSARDGAKKGYTF

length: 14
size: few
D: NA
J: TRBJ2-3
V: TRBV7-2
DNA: TGTGCCAGCAGCGCCGGGCCCAACACAGATACGCAGTATTTT
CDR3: CASSAGPNTDTQYF

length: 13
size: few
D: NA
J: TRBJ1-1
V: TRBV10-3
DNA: TGTGCCATCAGTGTCGGTCAGAACACTGAAGCTTTCTTT
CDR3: CAISVGQNTEAFF

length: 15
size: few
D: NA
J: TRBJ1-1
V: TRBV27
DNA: TGTGCCAGCAGAGGGGGTAGGATGAAGAACACTGAAGCTTTCTTT
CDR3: CASRGGRMKNTEAFF

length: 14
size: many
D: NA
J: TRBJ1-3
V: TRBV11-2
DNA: TGTGCCAGCAGCGCGACAGGATCTGGAAACACCATATATTTT
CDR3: CASSATGSGNTIYF

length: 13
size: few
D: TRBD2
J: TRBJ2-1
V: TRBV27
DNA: TGTGCCAGCAGTTTTGAAGCGGGGTATGAGCAGTTCTTC
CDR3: CASSFEAGYEQFF

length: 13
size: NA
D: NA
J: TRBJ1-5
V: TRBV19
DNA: TGTGCCAGTAGTACCGGTTTCGCTCAGCCCCAGCATTTT
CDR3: CASSTGFAQPQHF

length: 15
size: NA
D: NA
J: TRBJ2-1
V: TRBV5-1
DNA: TGCGCCAGCAGCTTGGGGGGGTTGCGGGGCAATGAGCAGTTCTTC
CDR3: CASSLGGLRGNEQFF

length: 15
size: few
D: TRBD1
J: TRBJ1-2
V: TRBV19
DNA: TGTGCCAGTAGTGTTCCGGGACAGGGATCCGCTGGCTACACCTTC
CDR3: CASSVPGQGSAGYTF

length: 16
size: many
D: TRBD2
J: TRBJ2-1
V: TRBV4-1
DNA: TGCGCCAGCAGCGAAAGTCCGACTAGCGGGGAAAATGAGCAGTTCTTC
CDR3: CASSESPTSGENEQFF

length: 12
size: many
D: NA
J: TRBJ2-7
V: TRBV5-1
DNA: TGCGCCAGCAGCTTTACCCGTTACGAGCAGTACTTC
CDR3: CASSFTRYEQYF

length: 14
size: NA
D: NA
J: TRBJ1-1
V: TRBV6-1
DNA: TGTGCCAGCAGTCCAGGGGTGGCCGTGCCTGAAGCTTTCTTT
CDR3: CASSPGVAVPEAFF

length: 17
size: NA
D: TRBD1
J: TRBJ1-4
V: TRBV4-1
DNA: TGCGCCAGCAGGGAATGGGCAGGGGGCGGGGCTAATGAAAAACTGTTTTTT
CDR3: CASREWAGGGANEKLFF

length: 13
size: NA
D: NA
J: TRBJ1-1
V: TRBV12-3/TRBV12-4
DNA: TGTGCCAGCAGTTATAGGGGAAGGTCTGAAGCTTTCTTT
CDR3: CASSYRGRSEAFF

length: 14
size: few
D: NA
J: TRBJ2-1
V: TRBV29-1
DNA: TGCAGCGCCCGGACGCAGAGCTCCTACAATGAGCAGTTCTTC
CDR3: CSARTQSSYNEQFF

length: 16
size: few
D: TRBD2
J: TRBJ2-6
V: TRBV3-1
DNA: TGTGCCAGCAGCTCGACCCCGGGAGGTGGGGCCAACGTCCTGACTTTC
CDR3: CASSSTPGGGANVLTF

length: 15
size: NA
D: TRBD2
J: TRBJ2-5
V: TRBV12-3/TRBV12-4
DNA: TGTGCCAGCAGTTTGAGGCGGGGGGGCCTTGAGACCCAGTACTTC
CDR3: CASSLRRGGLETQYF

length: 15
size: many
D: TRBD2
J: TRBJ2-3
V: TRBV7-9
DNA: TGTGCCAGCAGCTTAGGGACTAGCGGGAGTCGTACGCAGTATTTT
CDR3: CASSLGTSGSRTQYF

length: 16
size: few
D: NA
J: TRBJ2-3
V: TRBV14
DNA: TGTGCCAGCAGCCACCTCGACAGTGGTAATACAGATACGCAGTATTTT
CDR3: CASSHLDSGNTDTQYF